Following are 6 T cell receptor beta chains from one sample sequenced in a study of T-cell reconstitution after alpha-beta-depleted transplantation in children. Unique molecular identifiers were used to barcode this TCRbeta library. TCRdb re-derived calls from the PCR reads in MiXCR, one entry per CDR3 protein. The sample consists of over 450,000 distinct CDR3 sequences, over 9.5% of them appearing once. The starting material was PBMCs, obtained before TCRalphabeta/CD19-depleted stem cell transplant. The receptor source for this set is a child aged 2-15 years with inherited bone marrow failure, due to receive a stem cell transplant.

This clonotype was found a few times. The chain is built from TRBV7-2 and TRBJ2-7; 7 positions agree with TRBD1. Germline values: CDR1 SGHTA, CDR2 FQGNSA. The CDR3 consists of 15 residues. V lost 4 bases and J lost 3; bases outside the gene matches: 9. The DNA for the CDR3 is TGTGCCAGCAGCTCCCGACAGGGTGTTGGCTACGAGCAGTACTTC. This translates into CASSSRQGVGYEQYF.

This sequence joins TRBV7-6 and TRBJ1-3, with D hard to call. Germline lookup yields CDR1 SGHVS and CDR2 FNYEAQ. The CDR3 spans 14 residues. V was pared by 5 bases and J by 2 bases, with 10 bases between. CDR3 loop: CASSPRVPGNTIYF. The CDR3 bases are TGTGCCAGCAGCCCCCGGGTCCCTGGAAACACCATATATTTT.

This clonotype came up many times. CDR3 nucleotide sequence: TGTGCCAGCAGTGGTCCAGCTGGGGCCAACGTCCTGACTTTC. Translation: CASSGPAGANVLTF. The rearrangement links TRBV25-1 to TRBJ2-6; no reliable D call. Germline loops: CDR1 MGHDK, CDR2 SYGVNS. V dropped 4 bases and J dropped 2 bases, with 6 bases sitting between them. The CDR3 has 14 amino acids. The full variable domain, rest sourced from reference TRBV25-1 and TRBJ2-6, is EADIYQTPRYLVIGTGKKITLECSQTMGHDKMYWYQQDPGMELHLIHYSYGVNSTEKGDLSSESTVSRIRTEHFPLTLESARPSHTSQYLCASSGPAGANVLTFGAGSRLTVL.

This clonotype was seen ten or more times. The CDR3 sequence: CASSKDPGYGYTF. The CDR3 DNA is TGTGCCAGCAGCAAAGACCCGGGCTATGGCTACACCTTC. This chain joins TRBV13 and TRBJ1-2; D unresolved. Germline assignment: CDR1 PRHDT and CDR2 FYEKMQ (reference sequence). V lost 5 bases and J 4 bases, leaving 11 bases between the germline ends. The CDR3 consists of 13 residues.

The chain joins TRBV11-2 to TRBJ2-1, with D perhaps TRBD2 (6 bases). The germline V and J ends were trimmed by 1 base and 9 bases, with 13 bases remaining between them. There are 14 residues in the CDR3. CDR1 and CDR2 from the germline V gene are SGHAT and FQNNGV. CDR3 coding DNA: TGTGCCAGCAGCTTAGGTGGGACTGTGGGTGAGCAGTTCTTC. This encodes CASSLGGTVGEQFF.

This clonotype was observed many times. The chain recombines TRBV7-8 with TRBJ1-4, with D perhaps matching TRBD1 (6 bases). CDR3 length: 15 residues. V lost 2 bases and J lost 0, with 7 bases in between. CDR1 is SGHVS and CDR2 is FQNEAQ in the germline V gene. CDR3 region: CASSLTGPTNEKLFF. CDR3 DNA: TGTGCCAGCAGCTTAACAGGGCCAACTAATGAAAAACTGTTTTTT.